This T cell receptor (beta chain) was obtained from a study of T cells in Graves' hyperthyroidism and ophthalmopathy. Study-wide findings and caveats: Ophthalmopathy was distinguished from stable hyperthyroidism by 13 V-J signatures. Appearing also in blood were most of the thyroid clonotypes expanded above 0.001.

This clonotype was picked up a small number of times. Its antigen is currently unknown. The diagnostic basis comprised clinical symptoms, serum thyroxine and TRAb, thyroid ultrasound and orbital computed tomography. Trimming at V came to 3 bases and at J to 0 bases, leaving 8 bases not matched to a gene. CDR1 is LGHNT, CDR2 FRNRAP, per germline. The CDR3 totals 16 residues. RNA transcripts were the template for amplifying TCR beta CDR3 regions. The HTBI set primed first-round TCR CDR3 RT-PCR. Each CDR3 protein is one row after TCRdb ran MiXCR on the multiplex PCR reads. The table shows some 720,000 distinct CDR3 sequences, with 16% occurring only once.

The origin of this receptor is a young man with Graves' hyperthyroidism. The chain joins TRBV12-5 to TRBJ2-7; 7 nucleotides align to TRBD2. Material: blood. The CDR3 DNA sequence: TGTGCTAGTGGTTTCGGGGTAGCGGGTTTCTCCTACGAGCAGTACTTC. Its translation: CASGFGVAGFSYEQYF.